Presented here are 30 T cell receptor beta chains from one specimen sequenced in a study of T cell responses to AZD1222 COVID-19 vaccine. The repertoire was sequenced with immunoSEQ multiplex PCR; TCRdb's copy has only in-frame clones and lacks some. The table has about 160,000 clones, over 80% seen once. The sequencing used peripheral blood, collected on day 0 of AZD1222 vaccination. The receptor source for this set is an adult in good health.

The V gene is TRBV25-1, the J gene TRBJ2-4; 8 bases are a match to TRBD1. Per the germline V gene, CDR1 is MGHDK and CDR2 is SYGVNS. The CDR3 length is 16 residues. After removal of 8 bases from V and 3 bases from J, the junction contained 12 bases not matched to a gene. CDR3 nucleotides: TGTGCCAGCCAAGTTCAGGGGGCGAGGGGCAAAAACATTCAGTACTTC. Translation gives CASQVQGARGKNIQYF.

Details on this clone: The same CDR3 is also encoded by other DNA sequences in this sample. As DNA, the CDR3 is TGTGCCAGCAGCCAAGGGTACGAGCAGTACTTC. As protein: CASSQGYEQYF. This chain joins TRBV3-1 (or the pseudogene TRBV3-2) and TRBJ2-7; D unclear. The CDR3 has 11 amino acids. Germline V gene lookup returns CDR1 LGHDT and CDR2 YNNKEL (reference sequence). Trimming stripped 1 base from V and 4 bases from J, with 2 bases between.

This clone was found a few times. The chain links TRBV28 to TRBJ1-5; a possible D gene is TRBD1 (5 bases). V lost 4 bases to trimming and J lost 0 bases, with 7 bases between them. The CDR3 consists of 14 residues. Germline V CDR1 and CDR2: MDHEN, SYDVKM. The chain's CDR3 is CASSSGHSNQPQHF. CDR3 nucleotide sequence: TGTGCCAGCAGTTCTGGACATAGCAATCAGCCCCAGCATTTT.

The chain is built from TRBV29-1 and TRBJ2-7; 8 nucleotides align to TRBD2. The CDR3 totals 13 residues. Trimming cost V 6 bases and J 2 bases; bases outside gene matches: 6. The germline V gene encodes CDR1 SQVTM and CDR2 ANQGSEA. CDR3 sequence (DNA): TGCAGCGTCGGGGGGGAGGGAACCTACGAGCAGTACTTC. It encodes CSVGGEGTYEQYF.

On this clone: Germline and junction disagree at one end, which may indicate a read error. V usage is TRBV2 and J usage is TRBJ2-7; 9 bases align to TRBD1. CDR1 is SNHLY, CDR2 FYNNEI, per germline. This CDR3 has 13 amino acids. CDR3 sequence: CASTGTGTYEQYF. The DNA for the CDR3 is TGTGCTAGCACAGGGACAGGGACCTACGAGCAGTACTTC.

Here the CDR3 DNA reads TGTGCCAGTAGTATAGATCGAGAGGACGAGCAGTACTTC. Translation: CASSIDREDEQYF. The J gene is TRBJ2-7, the V gene TRBV19; D remains ambiguous. The V end lost 0 bases, the J end lost 5 bases, and 8 bases lay between the germline ends. Germline assignment: CDR1 LNHDA and CDR2 SQIVND (reference sequence). The CDR3 totals 13 residues. Combining the CDR3 with reference TRBV19 and TRBJ2-7 gives the whole variable domain DGGITQSPKYLFRKEGQNVTLSCEQNLNHDAMYWYRQDPGQGLRLIYYSQIVNDFQKGDIAEGYSVSREKKESFPLTVTSAQKNPTAFYLCASSIDREDEQYFGPGTRLTVT.

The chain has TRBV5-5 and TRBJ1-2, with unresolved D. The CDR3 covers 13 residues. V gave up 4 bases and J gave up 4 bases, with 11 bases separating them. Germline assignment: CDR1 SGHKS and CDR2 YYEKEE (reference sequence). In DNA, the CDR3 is TGTGCCAGCAGCCCAAACGTTATCTATGGCTACACCTTC. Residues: CASSPNVIYGYTF.

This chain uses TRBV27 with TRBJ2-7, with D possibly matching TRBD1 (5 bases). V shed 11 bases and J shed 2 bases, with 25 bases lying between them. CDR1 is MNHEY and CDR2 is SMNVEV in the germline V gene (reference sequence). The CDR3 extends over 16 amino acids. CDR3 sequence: CALHPDKERDPYEQYF. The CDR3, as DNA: TGTGCCCTCCATCCGGACAAGGAAAGAGACCCCTACGAGCAGTACTTC.

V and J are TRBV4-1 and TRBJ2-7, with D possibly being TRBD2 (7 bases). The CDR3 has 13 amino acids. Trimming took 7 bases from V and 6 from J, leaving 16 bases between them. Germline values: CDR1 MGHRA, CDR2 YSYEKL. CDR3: CASKNAGAVEQYF. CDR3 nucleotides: TGCGCCAGCAAAAACGCGGGGGCGGTCGAGCAGTACTTC.

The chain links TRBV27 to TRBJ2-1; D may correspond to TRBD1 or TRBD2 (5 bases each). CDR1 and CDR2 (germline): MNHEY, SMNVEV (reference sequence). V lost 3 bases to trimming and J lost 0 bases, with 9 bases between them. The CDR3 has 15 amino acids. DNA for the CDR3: TGTGCCAGCAGTTTGGGGGAAAACTCCTACAATGAGCAGTTCTTC. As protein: CASSLGENSYNEQFF.

The CDR3 region has the DNA TGTGCCAGCAGTGGAGCGGGGGCCTCTCCCACAGATACGCAGTATTTT. Translated, it gives CASSGAGASPTDTQYF. The chain has TRBV6-4 and TRBJ2-3, with 8 bases lining up with TRBD2. This CDR3 contains 16 residues. V was pared by 4 bases and J by 2 bases, with 8 bases of the junction left unmatched. The germline gives CDR1 MRHNA, CDR2 SNTAGT.

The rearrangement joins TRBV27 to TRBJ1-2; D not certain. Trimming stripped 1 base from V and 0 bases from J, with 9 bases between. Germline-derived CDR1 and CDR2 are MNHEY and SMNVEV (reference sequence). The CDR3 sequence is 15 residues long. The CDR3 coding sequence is TGTGCCAGCAGTTTATTCCGGGATTCTAACTATGGCTACACCTTC. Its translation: CASSLFRDSNYGYTF.

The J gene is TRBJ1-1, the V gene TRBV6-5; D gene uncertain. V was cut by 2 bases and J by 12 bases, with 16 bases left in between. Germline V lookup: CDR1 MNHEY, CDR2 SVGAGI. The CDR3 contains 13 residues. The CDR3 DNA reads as TGTGCCAGCAGTTACACATATCAAACAGTTACTTTCTTT. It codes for CASSYTYQTVTFF.

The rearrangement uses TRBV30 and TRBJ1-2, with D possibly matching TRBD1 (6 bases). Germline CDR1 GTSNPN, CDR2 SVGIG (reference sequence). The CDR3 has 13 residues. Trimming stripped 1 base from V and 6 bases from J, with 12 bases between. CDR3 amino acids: CAWSAGGGHGYTF. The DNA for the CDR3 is TGTGCCTGGAGTGCGGGGGGCGGCCATGGCTACACCTTC. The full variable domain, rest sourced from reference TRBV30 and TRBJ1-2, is SQTIHQWPATLVQPVGSPLSLECTVEGTSNPNLYWYRQAAGRGLQLLFYSVGIGQISSEVPQNLSASRPQDRQFILSSKKLLLSDSGFYLCAWSAGGGHGYTFGSGTRLTVV.

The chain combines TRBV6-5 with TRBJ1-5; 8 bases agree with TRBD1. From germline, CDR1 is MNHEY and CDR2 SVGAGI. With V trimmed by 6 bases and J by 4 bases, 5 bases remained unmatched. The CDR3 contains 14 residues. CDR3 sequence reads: CASRPGQENQPQHF. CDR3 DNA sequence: TGTGCCAGCAGACCGGGACAGGAGAATCAGCCCCAGCATTTT.

CDR3 amino acids: CASSQDPSGDTGELFF. CDR3 DNA sequence: TGCGCCAGCAGCCAAGATCCTAGCGGAGACACCGGGGAGCTGTTTTTT. V is TRBV4-3 and J is TRBJ2-2; TRBD2 aligns across 7 bases. Looked up from germline, CDR1 is LGHNA and CDR2 is YSLEER. The CDR3 runs to 16 residues. The trim removed 0 bases at V and 3 bases at J, leaving 4 bases unmatched.

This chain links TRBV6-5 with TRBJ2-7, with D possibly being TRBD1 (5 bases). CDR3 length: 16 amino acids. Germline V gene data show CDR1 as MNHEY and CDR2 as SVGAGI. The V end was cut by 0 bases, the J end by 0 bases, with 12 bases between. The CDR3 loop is CASSYSVQGISYEQYF. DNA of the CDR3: TGTGCCAGCAGTTACTCGGTGCAGGGAATCTCCTACGAGCAGTACTTC.

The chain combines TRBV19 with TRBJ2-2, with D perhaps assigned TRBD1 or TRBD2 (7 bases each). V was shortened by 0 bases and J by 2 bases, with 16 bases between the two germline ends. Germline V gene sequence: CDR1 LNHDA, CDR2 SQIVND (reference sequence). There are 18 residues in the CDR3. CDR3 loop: CASSIELGGTDNTGELFF. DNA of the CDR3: TGTGCCAGTAGTATAGAGCTCGGGGGGACAGACAACACCGGGGAGCTGTTTTTT.

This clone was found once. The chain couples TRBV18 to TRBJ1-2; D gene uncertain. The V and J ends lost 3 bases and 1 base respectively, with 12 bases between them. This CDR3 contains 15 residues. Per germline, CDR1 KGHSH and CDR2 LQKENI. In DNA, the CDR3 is TGTGCCAGCTCACCGGAGGTCCGGGATAACTATGGCTACACCTTC. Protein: CASSPEVRDNYGYTF. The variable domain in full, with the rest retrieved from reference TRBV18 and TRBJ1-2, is NAGVMQNPRHLVRRRGQEARLRCSPMKGHSHVYWYRQLPEEGLKFMVYLQKENIIDESGMPKERFSAEFPKEGPSILRIQQVVRGDSAAYFCASSPEVRDNYGYTFGSGTRLTVV.

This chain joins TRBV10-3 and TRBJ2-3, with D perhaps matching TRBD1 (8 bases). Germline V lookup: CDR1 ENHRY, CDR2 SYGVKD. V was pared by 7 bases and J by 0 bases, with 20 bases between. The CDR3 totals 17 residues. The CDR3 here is CAINPGGQGGSTDTQYF. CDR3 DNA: TGTGCCATCAACCCGGGAGGACAGGGAGGCAGCACAGATACGCAGTATTTT.

The CDR3 reads CASSYQVYTEAFF. The DNA of the CDR3 is TGTGCCAGCAGTTACCAGGTTTACACTGAAGCTTTCTTT. The chain uses TRBV6-5 and TRBJ1-1; D ambiguous. Trimming left V 2 bases short and J 3 bases short, with 7 bases between. Germline assignment: CDR1 MNHEY and CDR2 SVGAGI. The CDR3 spans 13 residues.

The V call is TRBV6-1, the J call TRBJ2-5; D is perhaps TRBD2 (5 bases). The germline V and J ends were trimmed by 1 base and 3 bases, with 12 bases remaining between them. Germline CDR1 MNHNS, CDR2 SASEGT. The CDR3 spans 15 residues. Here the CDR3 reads CASSEGPGIEETQYF. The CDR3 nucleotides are TGTGCCAGCAGTGAAGGGCCGGGGATTGAAGAGACCCAGTACTTC.

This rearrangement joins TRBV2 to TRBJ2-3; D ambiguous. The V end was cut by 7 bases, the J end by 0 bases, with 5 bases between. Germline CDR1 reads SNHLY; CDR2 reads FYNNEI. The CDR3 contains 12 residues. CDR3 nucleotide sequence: TGTGCCAGCACCCCGAGCACAGATACGCAGTATTTT. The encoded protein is CASTPSTDTQYF.

For the CDR3, the DNA is TGTGCCAGCATGTTGGGCCTAATGAACACTGAAGCTTTCTTT. Translation gives CASMLGLMNTEAFF. The chain is built from TRBV2 and TRBJ1-1; no firm D call. V lost 7 bases, J lost 0 bases, and 12 bases lay in between. The germline gives CDR1 SNHLY, CDR2 FYNNEI. This CDR3 is built from 14 residues.

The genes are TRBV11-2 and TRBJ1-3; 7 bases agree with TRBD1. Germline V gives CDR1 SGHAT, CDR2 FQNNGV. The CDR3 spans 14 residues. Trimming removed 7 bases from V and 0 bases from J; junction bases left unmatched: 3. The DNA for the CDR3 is TGTGCCAGCATCAGGGGGATCTCTGGAAACACCATATATTTT. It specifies CASIRGISGNTIYF.

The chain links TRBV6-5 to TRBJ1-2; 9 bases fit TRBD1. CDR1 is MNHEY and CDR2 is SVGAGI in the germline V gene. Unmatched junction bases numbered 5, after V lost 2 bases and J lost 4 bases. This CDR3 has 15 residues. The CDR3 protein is CASSYSGGQGYGYTF. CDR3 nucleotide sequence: TGTGCCAGCAGTTACAGCGGGGGACAGGGCTATGGCTACACCTTC.

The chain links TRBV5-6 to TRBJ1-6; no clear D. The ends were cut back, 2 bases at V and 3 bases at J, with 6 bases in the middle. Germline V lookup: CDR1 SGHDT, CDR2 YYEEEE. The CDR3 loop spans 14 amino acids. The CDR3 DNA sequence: TGTGCCAGCAGCTTTCCGGGCTATAATTCACCCCTCCACTTT. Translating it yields CASSFPGYNSPLHF.

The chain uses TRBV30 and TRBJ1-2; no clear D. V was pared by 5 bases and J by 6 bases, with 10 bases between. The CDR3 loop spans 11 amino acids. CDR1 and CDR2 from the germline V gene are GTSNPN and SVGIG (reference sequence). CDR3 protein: CAWVTGNGYTF. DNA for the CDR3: TGTGCCTGGGTGACGGGGAATGGCTACACCTTC.

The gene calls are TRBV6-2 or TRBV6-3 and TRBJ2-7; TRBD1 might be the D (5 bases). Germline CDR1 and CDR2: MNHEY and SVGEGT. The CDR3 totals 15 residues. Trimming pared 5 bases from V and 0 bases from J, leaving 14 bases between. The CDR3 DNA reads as TGTGCCAGCAGTACCCGACAGCACGTCTCCTACGAGCAGTACTTC. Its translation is CASSTRQHVSYEQYF.

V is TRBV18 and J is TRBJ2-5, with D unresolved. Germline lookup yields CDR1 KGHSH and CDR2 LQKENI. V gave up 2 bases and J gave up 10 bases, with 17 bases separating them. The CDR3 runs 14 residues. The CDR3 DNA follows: TGTGCCAGCTCACCAGGTATACGTCCGGGCGGCCAGTACTTC. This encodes CASSPGIRPGGQYF. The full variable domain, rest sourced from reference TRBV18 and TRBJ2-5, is NAGVMQNPRHLVRRRGQEARLRCSPMKGHSHVYWYRQLPEEGLKFMVYLQKENIIDESGMPKERFSAEFPKEGPSILRIQQVVRGDSAAYFCASSPGIRPGGQYFGPGTRLLVL.